The 21 T cell receptor beta chains below were found in one sample sequenced in a study of blood T cell repertoires in COVID-19. Sequenced by immunoSEQ multiplex PCR; TCRdb stores in-frame clones only, minus some. The sample carries approximately 98,000 clones, around four fifths recorded once. The sequencing input was peripheral blood. The receptors shown here come from a woman aged 70-85 years with acute or convalescent COVID-19.

This clone turned up a few times. The V call is TRBV7-3, the J call TRBJ1-1, with 8 positions matching TRBD1. V lost 0 bases, J lost 8 bases, and 2 bases stayed unmatched. The germline V gene has CDR1 SGHTA and CDR2 FQGTGA. This CDR3 has 13 amino acids. The DNA for the CDR3 is TGTGCCAGCAGCTTAACAGGACAGGGCGAAGCTTTCTTT. Translation: CASSLTGQGEAFF.

The chain recombines TRBV27 with TRBJ2-7; a weak D match, TRBD2 (6 bases). CDR3 length: 13 residues. V lost 3 bases and J lost 1, with 7 bases in between. Germline values: CDR1 MNHEY, CDR2 SMNVEV (reference sequence). The CDR3 nucleotides are TGTGCCAGCAGTTTCAGCGGGTCCTACGAGCAGTACTTC. Its protein product is CASSFSGSYEQYF.

The rearrangement joins TRBV28 to TRBJ1-4; 10 positions match TRBD1. Trimming took 5 bases from V and 8 from J; bases not matched to a gene: 14. The germline gives CDR1 MDHEN, CDR2 SYDVKM. The CDR3 sequence is 17 residues long. The CDR3 DNA reads TGTGCCAGCAGTCCCCCCGGGACAGGGGCCCTACGAGAAAAACTGTTTTTT. Its protein is CASSPPGTGALREKLFF.

The chain recombines TRBV19 with TRBJ1-2, with a weak D call TRBD1 (5 bases). Trimming took off 3 bases at V and 5 bases at J, with 13 bases between the two ends. CDR3 length: 14 residues. The germline CDR1 and CDR2 sequences are LNHDA and SQIVND (reference sequence). CDR3 loop: CASSIGQGVYGYTF. CDR3 bases: TGTGCCAGTAGTATCGGGCAGGGCGTGTATGGCTACACCTTC.

This chain uses TRBV3-1 (or the pseudogene TRBV3-2) with TRBJ2-7, with TRBD2 matching over 12 bases. Germline CDR1 is LGHDT and CDR2 is YNNKEL (reference sequence). The CDR3 has 15 amino acids. V gave up 5 bases and J gave up 2 bases; unmatched junction bases: 4. CDR3 amino acids: CASSIASGRAYEQYF. The CDR3 coding sequence is TGTGCCAGCAGCATAGCTAGCGGGAGGGCCTACGAGCAGTACTTC.

This rearrangement joins TRBV3-1 (or the pseudogene TRBV3-2) to TRBJ1-1; 7 bases align to TRBD1. Germline V gives CDR1 LGHDT, CDR2 YNNKEL (reference sequence). This CDR3 region has 12 residues. Trimming took 2 bases from V and 11 from J; bases not matched to a gene: 5. CDR3 nucleotide sequence: TGTGCCAGCAGCCAACCGGGACAGAAGGCTTTCTTT. Its protein product is CASSQPGQKAFF.

The CDR3 sequence is CASSFGTPRYEQYF. Written as DNA, the CDR3 is TGTGCCAGCAGCTTCGGGACTCCGCGCTACGAGCAGTACTTC. The chain employs TRBV13 and TRBJ2-7; tentative D call: TRBD2 (6 bases). CDR1 and CDR2 from the germline V gene are PRHDT and FYEKMQ (reference sequence). Trimming pared 3 bases from V and 3 bases from J, leaving 12 bases between. The CDR3 spans 14 residues.

The rearrangement uses TRBV18 and TRBJ2-5; 11 nucleotides match TRBD2. Germline assignment: CDR1 KGHSH and CDR2 LQKENI. The CDR3 consists of 16 residues. V trimming: 3 bases; J trimming: 5 bases; junction bases outside the gene matches: 8. CDR3 residues: CASSPTDLAGGETQYF. In DNA form, the CDR3 reads TGTGCCAGCTCACCTACAGACCTAGCGGGAGGTGAGACCCAGTACTTC.

The J gene is TRBJ1-1, the V gene TRBV19; 8 bases fit TRBD1. There are 20 residues in the CDR3. V dropped 3 bases and J dropped 0; count of bases not matched to a gene: 18. Germline V gives CDR1 LNHDA, CDR2 SQIVND (reference sequence). CDR3 in DNA: TGTGCCAGTAGTATCATACTTAAACCCGGACAGGGAGGACTGAACACTGAAGCTTTCTTT. This encodes CASSIILKPGQGGLNTEAFF.

The rearrangement uses TRBV18 and TRBJ2-5, with TRBD1 as a possible D gene (6 bases). Per the germline V gene, CDR1 is KGHSH and CDR2 is LQKENI. The CDR3 has 15 amino acids. V lost 4 bases to trimming and J lost 2 bases, with 14 bases between them. The CDR3 DNA reads TGTGCCAGCTCACGAAGGACAGCGACACAAGAGACCCAGTACTTC. Translation gives CASSRRTATQETQYF.

The chain recombines TRBV9 with TRBJ1-1, with D unresolved. This CDR3 region has 13 residues. Trimming left V 3 bases short and J 2 bases short, with 8 bases between. Germline lookup yields CDR1 SGDLS and CDR2 YYNGEE. This CDR3 reads CASSDSVNTEAFF. The CDR3 DNA follows: TGTGCCAGCAGCGACTCCGTTAACACTGAAGCTTTCTTT. Full variable domain (remainder filled in from reference TRBV9 and TRBJ1-1): DSGVTQTPKHLITATGQRVTLRCSPRSGDLSVYWYQQSLDQGLQFLIQYYNGEERAKGNILERFSAQQFPDLHSELNLSSLELGDSALYFCASSDSVNTEAFFGQGTRLTVV.

This clone was counted between two and nine times. CDR3 bases: TGTGCCAGCAGAACCGGGACAGGGTCTGGCTACGAGCAGTACGTC. Amino acids: CASRTGTGSGYEQYV. V gene TRBV28 combines with J gene TRBJ2-7, with 9 bases that match TRBD1. Germline V gives CDR1 MDHEN, CDR2 SYDVKM. The CDR3 sequence is 15 residues long. Trimming took 6 bases from V and 3 from J; bases not matched to a gene: 9.

The chain recombines TRBV11-2 with TRBJ1-2; 7 nucleotides match TRBD1. V gave up 5 bases and J gave up 0 bases; unmatched junction bases: 12. CDR1 is SGHAT, CDR2 FQNNGV, per germline. This CDR3 spans 17 amino acids. This CDR3 reads CASSLGTELIANYGYTF. For the CDR3, the DNA is TGTGCCAGCAGCCTCGGGACAGAACTAATAGCTAACTATGGCTACACCTTC.

This clone was seen only once. The chain combines TRBV18 with TRBJ2-5, with D unclear. CDR3 length: 15 amino acids. Germline V lookup: CDR1 KGHSH, CDR2 LQKENI. V lost 1 base and J 5 bases, leaving 14 bases between the germline ends. DNA of the CDR3: TGTGCCAGCTCACCACTTTTGGAAGCCAGGGAGACCCAGTACTTC. This translates into CASSPLLEARETQYF.

This clone was observed a handful of times. The chain combines TRBV5-1 with TRBJ1-2; D perhaps matches TRBD1 (6 bases). V was shortened by 4 bases and J by 3 bases, with 28 bases between the two germline ends. Germline V lookup: CDR1 SGHRS, CDR2 YFSETQ. The CDR3 totals 19 residues. For the CDR3, the DNA is TGCGCCAGCAGCCTGCAATCTTACTACCCCCCGGCAGGGGACTATGGCTACACCTTC. Encoded protein: CASSLQSYYPPAGDYGYTF.

The gene calls are TRBV11-2 and TRBJ2-5, with TRBD2 matching over 7 bases. V was pared by 5 bases and J by 7 bases, with 13 bases of the junction left unmatched. The germline gives CDR1 SGHAT, CDR2 FQNNGV. The CDR3 is 15 amino acids. CDR3: CASSPHPGGTGTQYF. The CDR3 DNA follows: TGTGCCAGCAGCCCCCACCCCGGGGGGACTGGGACCCAGTACTTC.

J is TRBJ1-4 and V is TRBV7-9; D remains unclear. Trimming pared 2 bases from V and 5 bases from J, leaving 6 bases between. The CDR3 is 13 amino acids. Germline loops: CDR1 SEHNR, CDR2 FQNEAQ (reference sequence). In DNA form, the CDR3 reads TGTGCCAGCAGCTTACAGACAAATGAAAAACTGTTTTTT. It yields the protein CASSLQTNEKLFF.

This clone appeared once. An end of the junction differs from the germline gene, which may be a read error. The chain recombines TRBV6-5 with TRBJ2-1; 8 nucleotides agree with TRBD1. The CDR3 spans 13 residues. Germline loops: CDR1 MNHEY, CDR2 SVGAGI. The CDR3 loop is CASNSAGGVEQFF. In DNA form, the CDR3 reads TGTGCTAGCAATTCGGCAGGGGGCGTTGAGCAGTTCTTC.

The genes are TRBV25-1 and TRBJ2-3; D is undetermined. This CDR3 contains 15 residues. The germline V and J ends were trimmed by 1 base and 2 bases, with 10 bases remaining between them. Germline assignment: CDR1 MGHDK and CDR2 SYGVNS. The CDR3 coding sequence is TGTGCCAGCAGTGAATTCGACTCCTTCACAGATACGCAGTATTTT. Translation: CASSEFDSFTDTQYF.

This clone has more than one count but fewer than ten. The chain recombines TRBV9 with TRBJ2-1, with 14 bases lining up with TRBD2. The germline gives CDR1 SGDLS, CDR2 YYNGEE. The CDR3 is made up of 19 amino acids. V shed 4 bases and J 9 bases; nucleotides not matched to a gene: 18. DNA for the CDR3: TGTGCCAGCAGCCCGAATGGGACTAGCGGGAGAAAGGGCCGCAGTGAGCAGTTCTTC. This translates into CASSPNGTSGRKGRSEQFF.

This clone appeared once. This chain links TRBV5-5 with TRBJ1-1; D is uncertain. Trimming shortened V by 1 base and J by 2 bases, and 3 bases separated the two germline ends. This CDR3 is 12 amino acids long. Per germline, CDR1 SGHKS and CDR2 YYEKEE (reference sequence). The CDR3 protein is CASSLLNTEAFF. The CDR3 DNA sequence: TGTGCCAGCAGCTTGTTAAACACTGAAGCTTTCTTT.